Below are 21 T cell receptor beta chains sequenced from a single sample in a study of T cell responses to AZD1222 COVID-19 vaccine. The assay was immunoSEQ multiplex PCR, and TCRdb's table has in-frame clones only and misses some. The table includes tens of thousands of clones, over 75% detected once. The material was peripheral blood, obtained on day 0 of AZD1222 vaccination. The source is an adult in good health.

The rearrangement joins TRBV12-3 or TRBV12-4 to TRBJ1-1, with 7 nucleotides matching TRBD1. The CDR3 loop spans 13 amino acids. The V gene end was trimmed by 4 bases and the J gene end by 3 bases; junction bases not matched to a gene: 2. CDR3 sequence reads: CASSSTGDTEAFF. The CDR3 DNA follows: TGTGCCAGCAGTTCCACAGGGGACACTGAAGCTTTCTTT.

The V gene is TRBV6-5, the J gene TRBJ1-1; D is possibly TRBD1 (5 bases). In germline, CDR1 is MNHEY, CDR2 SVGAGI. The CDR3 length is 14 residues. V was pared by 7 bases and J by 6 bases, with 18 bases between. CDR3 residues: CASNPMRGSAEAFF. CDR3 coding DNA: TGTGCCAGCAATCCTATGAGGGGTTCGGCTGAAGCTTTCTTT.

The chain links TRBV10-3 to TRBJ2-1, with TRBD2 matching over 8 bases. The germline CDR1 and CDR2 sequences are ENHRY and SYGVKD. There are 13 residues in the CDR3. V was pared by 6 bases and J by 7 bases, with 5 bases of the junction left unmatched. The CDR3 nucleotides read TGTGCCATCAGCCCGGGGGGGCCAAATGAGCAGTTCTTC. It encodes CAISPGGPNEQFF.

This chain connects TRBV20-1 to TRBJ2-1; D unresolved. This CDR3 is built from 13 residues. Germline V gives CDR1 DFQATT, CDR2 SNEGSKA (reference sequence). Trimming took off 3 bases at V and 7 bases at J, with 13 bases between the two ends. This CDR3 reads CSASRTGLNEQFF. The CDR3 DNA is TGCAGTGCTAGTCGGACCGGGTTGAATGAGCAGTTCTTC.

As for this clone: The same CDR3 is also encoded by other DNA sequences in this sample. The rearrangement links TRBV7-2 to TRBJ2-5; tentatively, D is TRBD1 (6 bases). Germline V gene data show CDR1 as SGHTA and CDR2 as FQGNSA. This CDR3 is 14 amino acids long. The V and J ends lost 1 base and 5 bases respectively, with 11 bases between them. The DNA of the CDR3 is TGTGCCAGCAGCTTAGGTCAGGGGACCGAGACCCAGTACTTC. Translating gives CASSLGQGTETQYF. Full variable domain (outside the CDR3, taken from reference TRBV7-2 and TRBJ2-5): GAGVSQSPSNKVTEKGKDVELRCDPISGHTALYWYRQSLGQGLEFLIYFQGNSAPDKSGLPSDRFSAERTGGSVSTLTIQRTQQEDSAVYLCASSLGQGTETQYFGPGTRLLVL.

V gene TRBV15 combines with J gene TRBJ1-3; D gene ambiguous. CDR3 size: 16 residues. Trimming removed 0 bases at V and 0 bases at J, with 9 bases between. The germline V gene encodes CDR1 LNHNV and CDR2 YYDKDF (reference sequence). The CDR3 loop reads CATSRDDTGSGNTIYF. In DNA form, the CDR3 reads TGTGCCACCAGCAGAGACGACACCGGCTCTGGAAACACCATATATTTT.

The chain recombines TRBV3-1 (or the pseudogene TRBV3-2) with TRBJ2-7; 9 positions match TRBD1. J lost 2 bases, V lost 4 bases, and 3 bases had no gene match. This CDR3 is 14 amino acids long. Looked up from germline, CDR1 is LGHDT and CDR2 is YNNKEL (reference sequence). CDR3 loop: CASSRDRVTYEQYF. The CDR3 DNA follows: TGTGCCAGCAGCCGGGACAGGGTTACCTACGAGCAGTACTTC.

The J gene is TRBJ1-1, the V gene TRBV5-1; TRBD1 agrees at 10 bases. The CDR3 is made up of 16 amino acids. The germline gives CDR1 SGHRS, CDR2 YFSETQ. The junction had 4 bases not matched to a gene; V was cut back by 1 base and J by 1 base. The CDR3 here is CASSLRQGAGNTEAFF. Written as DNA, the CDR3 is TGCGCCAGCAGCTTGAGACAGGGGGCGGGGAACACTGAAGCTTTCTTT.

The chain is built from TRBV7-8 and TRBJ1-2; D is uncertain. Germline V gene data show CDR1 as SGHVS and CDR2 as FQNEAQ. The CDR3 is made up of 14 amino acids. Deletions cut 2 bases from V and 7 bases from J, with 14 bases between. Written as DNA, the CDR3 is TGTGCCAGCAGCTTATCTTCCGGCGCTGGTGGCTACACCTTC. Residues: CASSLSSGAGGYTF.

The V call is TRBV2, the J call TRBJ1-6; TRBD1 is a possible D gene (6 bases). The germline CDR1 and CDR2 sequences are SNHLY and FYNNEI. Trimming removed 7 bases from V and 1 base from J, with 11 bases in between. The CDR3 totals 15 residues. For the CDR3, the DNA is TGTGCCAGCATCGGGGGGCTGTCCTATAATTCACCCCTCCACTTT. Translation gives CASIGGLSYNSPLHF.

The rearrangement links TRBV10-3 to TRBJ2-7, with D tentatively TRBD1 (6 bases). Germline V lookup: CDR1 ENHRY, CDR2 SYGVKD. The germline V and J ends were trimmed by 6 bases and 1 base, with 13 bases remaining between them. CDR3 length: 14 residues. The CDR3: CAISATTGSYEQYF. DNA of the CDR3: TGTGCCATCAGCGCAACAACAGGGTCCTACGAGCAGTACTTC.

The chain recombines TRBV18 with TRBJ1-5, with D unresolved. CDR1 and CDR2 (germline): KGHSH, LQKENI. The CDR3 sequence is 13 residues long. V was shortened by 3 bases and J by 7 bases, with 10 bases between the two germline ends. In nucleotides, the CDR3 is TGTGCCAGCTCACCGAGAGGGATCCAGCCCCAGCATTTT. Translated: CASSPRGIQPQHF.

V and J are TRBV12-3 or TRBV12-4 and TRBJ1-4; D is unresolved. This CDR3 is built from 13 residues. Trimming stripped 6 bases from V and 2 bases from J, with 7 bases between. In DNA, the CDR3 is TGTGCCAGCAGCCTCGGGACTAATGAAAAACTGTTTTTT. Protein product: CASSLGTNEKLFF.

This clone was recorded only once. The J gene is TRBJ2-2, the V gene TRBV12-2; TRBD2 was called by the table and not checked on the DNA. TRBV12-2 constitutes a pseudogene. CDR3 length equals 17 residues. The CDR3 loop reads CASRLSPGRENTGELFF. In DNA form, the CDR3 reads TGTGCAAGTCGCTTAAGTCCCGGGAGGGAGAACACCGGGGAGCTGTTTTTT.

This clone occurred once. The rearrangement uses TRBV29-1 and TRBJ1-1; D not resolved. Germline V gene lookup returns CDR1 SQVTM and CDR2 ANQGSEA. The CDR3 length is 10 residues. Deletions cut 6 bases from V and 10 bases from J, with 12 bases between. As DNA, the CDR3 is TGCAGCGTGGGAATACAGAGAGCTTTCTTT. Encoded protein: CSVGIQRAFF.

CDR3 bases: TGTGCCAGCAGTATGCCGGTACAGGGAGATACGCAGTATTTT. Its protein is CASSMPVQGDTQYF. The gene calls are TRBV27 and TRBJ2-3, with D perhaps matching TRBD1 (6 bases). Between the trimmed V and J ends, which lost 5 bases and 5 bases, there was a span of 14 bases. This CDR3 comprises 14 residues. Germline V gene data show CDR1 as MNHEY and CDR2 as SMNVEV (reference sequence).

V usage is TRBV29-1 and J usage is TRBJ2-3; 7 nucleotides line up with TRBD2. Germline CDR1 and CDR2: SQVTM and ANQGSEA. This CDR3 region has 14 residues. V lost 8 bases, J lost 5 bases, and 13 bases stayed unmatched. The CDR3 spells CSIGLEGRRDTQYF. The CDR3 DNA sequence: TGCAGCATCGGACTAGAGGGGCGGAGAGATACGCAGTATTTT.

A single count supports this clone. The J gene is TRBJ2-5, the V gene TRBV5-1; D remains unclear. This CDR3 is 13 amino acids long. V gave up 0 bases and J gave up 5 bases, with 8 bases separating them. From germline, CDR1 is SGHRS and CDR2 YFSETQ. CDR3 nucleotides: TGCGCCAGCAGCTTGGGAGGTGGGGAGACCCAGTACTTC. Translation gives CASSLGGGETQYF.

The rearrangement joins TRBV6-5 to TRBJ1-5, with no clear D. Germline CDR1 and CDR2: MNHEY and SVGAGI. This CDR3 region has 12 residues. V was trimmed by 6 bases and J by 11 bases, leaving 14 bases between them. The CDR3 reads CASSSSRRAQHF. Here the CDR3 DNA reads TGTGCCAGCAGCTCCTCGCGTCGGGCCCAGCATTTT.

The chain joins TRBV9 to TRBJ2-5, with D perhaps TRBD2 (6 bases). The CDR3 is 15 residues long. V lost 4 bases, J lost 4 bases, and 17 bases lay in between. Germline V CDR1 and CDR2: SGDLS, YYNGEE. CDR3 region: CASSPGLATLETQYF. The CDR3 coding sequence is TGTGCCAGCAGCCCAGGGCTAGCGACTTTAGAGACCCAGTACTTC.

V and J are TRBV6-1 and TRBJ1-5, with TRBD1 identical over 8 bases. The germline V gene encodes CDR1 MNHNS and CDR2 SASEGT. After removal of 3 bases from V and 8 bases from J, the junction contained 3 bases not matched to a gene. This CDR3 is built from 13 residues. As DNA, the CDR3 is TGTGCCAGCAGTGATCAGGGGGCCAAGCCCCAGCATTTT. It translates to CASSDQGAKPQHF.